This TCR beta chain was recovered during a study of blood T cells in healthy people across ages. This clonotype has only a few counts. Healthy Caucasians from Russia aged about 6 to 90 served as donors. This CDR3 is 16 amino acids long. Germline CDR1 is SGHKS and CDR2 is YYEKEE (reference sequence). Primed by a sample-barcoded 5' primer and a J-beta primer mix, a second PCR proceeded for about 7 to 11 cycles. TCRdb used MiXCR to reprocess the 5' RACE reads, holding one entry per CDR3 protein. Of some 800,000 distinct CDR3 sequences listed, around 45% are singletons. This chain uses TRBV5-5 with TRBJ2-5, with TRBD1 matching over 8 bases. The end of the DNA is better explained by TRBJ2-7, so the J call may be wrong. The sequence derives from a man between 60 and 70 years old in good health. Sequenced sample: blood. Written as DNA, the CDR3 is TGTGCCAGCGGCCTCAGACAGGGGACCCTTCTTGACGAGCAGTACTTC. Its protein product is CASGLRQGTLLDEQYF.